This T cell receptor (beta chain) was sequenced for a study of cytomegalovirus exposure and HLA in healthy donors (TCRdb year 2017). About the investigation overall: In an earlier analysis of some 550 of the donors, approximately 300 Gb of sequence data and approximately 100 million unique TCR beta sequences from 180 million or so T cells were reported. About 300 gigabases of sequencing data and 70 million to 100 million unique TCR sequences were included in an early release covering 500 to 750 HLA-typed donors. Among the approximately 400 genotyped donors, under 90% belonged to the genetic ancestry cluster associated with self-reported Caucasian donors. The aim of the study was to test whether cataloging public T cell receptors could identify signatures of past pathogen exposure. The study used immunosequencing to profile the T cell repertoires of approximately 690 subjects and linked those repertoires to cytomegalovirus serostatus. In addition to the first cohort of several hundred subjects, a separate validation cohort of 120 different subjects was used. High-throughput TCR immunosequencing, statistical association of individual TCRs with disease status, and machine learning were combined to predict cytomegalovirus infection status. To study patterns of TCR occurrence, a later analysis re-analyzed previously published TCR beta repertoires from 700 or so donors and added high-resolution HLA genotyping. In the later analysis, no new phenotypic data were used to find candidate immune exposures; instead, reliance was placed on TCR beta sequences and their occurrence across donors. In an earlier analysis of roughly 580 of the donors, high-throughput TCR beta sequencing was used to judge whether each TCR beta V gene segment behaved as functional or pseudogenic. Alongside the repertoire data, information on donor age, sex, ethnicity and CMV serostatus was compiled. In a later genetic analysis, genome-wide SNP genotypes for about three fifths of the 666 donors were used, and that subset was treated as a discovery cohort. All discovery cohort repertoires had been generated on a single sequencing platform. HLA typing included class I and class II loci at four-digit resolution. The number of donors typed differed by locus, with about 629-630 for A, B, C, DRB1 and DQB1, roughly 520 for DQA1, 606 for DPA1, and 472 for DPB1. Four to six DR-DQ haplotypes were handled as single units for association and clustering, since linkage in the cohort was strong. Among roughly 400 genotyped donors of the cohort, an average of roughly 240,000 unique TCR beta nucleotide sequences were sequenced per donor, around a sixth of them non-productive. Study-wide conclusions, independent of this receptor: In a later genetic analysis, fewer N-insertions in productive TCRs were reported among donors in an Asian-associated ancestry cluster than the roughly 710-donor mean. While some public TCRs were present in many individuals, most TCR sequences turned up only very rarely across donors. Correlated functional status among segregating V segments might reflect linkage disequilibrium, but an unknown experimental factor could not be ruled out. For the cohort, immune exposure information was limited to CMV serostatus. Several of the top co-occurrence clusters appeared to be linked to parvovirus B19, influenza, CMV and Epstein-Barr virus, according to a later analysis. Assigning TCR associations to individual alleles was difficult when HLA alleles, especially DR and DQ, strongly co-occurred. A later analysis associated around 16,000 TCR beta sequences with specific HLA alleles at a false discovery rate of 0.05. In a later analysis, HLA-associated TCR beta chains showed more clonal expansion and lower generation probabilities than non-associated chains that were equally common. A cluster of highly shared sequence variants was judged likely to represent a technical artifact of the sequencing pipeline. A further reported finding was that TCR beta sequences accurately predicted the HLA-A and HLA-B alleles for most subjects in the first cohort. The study gave a list of about 160 TCR beta chains associated with cytomegalovirus. The earlier analysis of approximately 560 of the donors excluded roughly 16 rarely observed V segments, including chromosome 9 orphons, because counts were too low. Presence/absence analyses assumed roughly uniform sequencing depth across donors, an assumption that may not hold. Cytomegalovirus status was reported to be diagnosed by the classifier with high specificity and sensitivity in both the original and validation cohorts. Only TCR beta chains were sequenced in this cohort, and the absence of alpha or paired-chain data limited detectable features. In vitro tests confirmed that a few of the cytomegalovirus-associated TCR beta chains recognize cytomegalovirus antigens. It was suggested by the authors that the approach could potentially be generalized to other disease states and immunological phenotypes. A later analysis found that most CMV-associated TCR beta chains appeared HLA-restricted, with HLA associations seemingly driven largely by CMV exposure. According to a later analysis, TCR association rates differed among HLA loci, with DRB1 alleles showing the most associated TCRs and HLA-C alleles showing the fewest. In a later genetic analysis, a missense DCLRE1C variant was associated with V-gene and J-gene trimming of TCR beta chains, and the association was replicated in an independent cohort. Because HLA typing was unavailable for some donors at each locus, only the typed subset was used in association tests. The 87-base-pair reads could not distinguish some IMGT-functional V segments, including TRBV6-2 and TRBV6-3, so those segments were excluded. In an earlier analysis of fewer than 700 of the donors, most TCR beta V segments appeared in productive rearrangements about 87% or about 30% of the time, broadly matching IMGT annotations.

This clone was observed once. Its antigen specificity is not known. Per-base qualities were not stored, and no clone one base away is much larger. Relative to germline, V is missing 6 bases and J is missing 0 bases, with 3 bases of the junction outside any gene match. The germline V gene gives CDR1 as SQVTM and CDR2 as ANQGSEA. Taken from cysteine to phenylalanine, the CDR3 has 15 residues. The sequence is cut down to CDR3 DNA, 45 bases in frame from base 1. The protocol used for the library was the immunoSEQ multiplex PCR assay. A mixture of 60 forward primers for TCR Vbeta segments and 13 reverse primers for TCR Jbeta segments was used in the multiplex PCR. Amplification of the CDR3 region of rearranged TCR beta genes was performed with a multiplex PCR assay on genomic DNA. The amplified TCR beta libraries were sequenced on the Illumina HiSeq System as 87-base-pair reads. Per the authors' processing: A later analysis counted about 80 million unique TCR beta chains across the 650 to 800 repertoires, and roughly 9.9 million of these chains were shared by at least two donors. A nearest-neighbor algorithm error-corrected the raw reads and collapsed the reads into unique sequences, merging closely related sequences to remove PCR and sequencing errors. Alignment of CDR3 sequences to IMGT reference sequences was used to assign V, D and J gene segments. For a sequence to be retained, a match of at least six nucleotides was required to both a V gene segment and a J gene segment. A rearrangement counted as productive if the CDR3 had no stop codons and remained in frame with V and J, and every other rearrangement counted as non-productive. CDR3 was defined by IMGT convention, running from the second conserved V-encoded cysteine to the conserved J-encoded phenylalanine. The earlier analysis of about 570 of the donors excluded any sequence lacking an unambiguous match to a single V gene segment. An earlier analysis of under 750 of the donors called V segments functional above 56.7% productive rearrangements and segregating when the between-donor standard deviation exceeded 5%. To diagnose cytomegalovirus status from the catalog of TCR beta chain sequences, a statistical classification framework was built. In a later analysis, TCR nucleotide sequences were compared against IMGT/GENE-DB human TR gene sequences so that V and J genes could be assigned. A later analysis assigned CDR3 sequences and most-parsimonious VDJ recombination scenarios with the TCRdist pipeline. In a later analysis, each TCR beta chain was defined by its CDR3 amino acid sequence together with its V-gene family, and reads lacking a unique V-gene family were excluded. As a way to deal with suspected cross-contamination and a sequencing artifact, a later analysis dropped 500 to 700 nucleotide sequences that were highly shared and had low generation probability. For each public chain, a later analysis derived a clonal expansion index from normalized ranks of inferred template counts within each repertoire. Generation probabilities in a later analysis came from a VDJ recombination model fitted to out-of-frame rearrangements, and those results were checked against IGoR. In a later analysis, TCR-TCR, TCR-HLA and TCR-CMV co-occurrence was scored with hypergeometric tests, and a repertoire-size bias correction was applied to TCR pairs. To estimate false discovery rates, a later analysis permuted the HLA or CMV assignments 20 times. A later analysis grouped co-occurring TCRs with DBSCAN, adding TCRdist sequence similarity when clustering within HLA-allele-positive subsets. Repertoires with fewer than 30,000 or more than 120,000 public chains were left out of co-occurrence clustering, as were a handful of repertoires with anomalous nucleotide sharing. TCRdb retrieved this table from immuneACCESS and kept in-frame rearrangements only. Not all clones are present; in checked studies, unresolved V genes account for under half, and no reason is known for the remainder. V, J and clone size are those of that table, while D and trimming were read from the DNA. This sample is represented by roughly 100,000 clones; approximately 79% of them were singletons. The ten biggest clones cover 4% of the sample.

In total, just over 650 healthy bone marrow donors made up the cohort. At the time of sampling, every cohort member was nominally healthy, though immune exposures that went unrecorded were likely present. The donor was CMV seropositive and was included in the group of 289 seropositive cohort members. A peripheral blood sample was collected from each donor, and TCR beta sequencing was performed on peripheral blood mononuclear cells. The Qiagen DNeasy Blood Extraction Kit was used to extract genomic DNA from the blood cell samples. The sequencing sample was made of PBMCs. The sequence links TRBV29-1 to TRBJ2-1; the junction holds 12 bases that match TRBD2. The TCR was taken from a man in his fifties or sixties in good health and CMV-seropositive. CDR3 reads: CSVGTSGSSYNEQFF. The DNA is TGCAGCGTAGGGACTAGCGGGTCCTCCTACAATGAGCAGTTCTTC.